This TCR beta chain emerged from a study of blood T cell repertoires in COVID-19. About the research overall: Some COVID-19 samples were acute and others convalescent; all came from the United States, Italy and Spain. Sample material is recorded as cDNA or gDNA derived from T cells, B-cell-depleted T cells, or PBMCs.

V shed 6 bases and J shed 3 bases, with 6 bases lying between them. Per germline, CDR1 SNHLY and CDR2 FYNNEI. The CDR3 runs 13 residues. Note on this clone: The sample carries other DNA sequences with the same CDR3.

Original handling: Estimation of nucleated cell counts relied on the amplification of reference gene primers. The assay was immunoSEQ multiplex PCR, and TCRdb's table has in-frame clones only and misses some. The DNA was the basis for D and trimming; V, J and clone size are from that table. Of around 310,000 clones in the sample, approximately 89% were seen once. The receptor's source is a woman aged 55-70 years with acute or convalescent COVID-19. The specimen was peripheral blood. This chain joins TRBV2 and TRBJ1-6; D gene unclear. The CDR3, as DNA: TGTGCCAGCAGGGGAGGCTATAATTCACCCCTCCACTTT. Translated: CASRGGYNSPLHF. Filled out from reference TRBV2 and TRBJ1-6, the complete variable domain reads EPEVTQTPSHQVTQMGQEVILRCVPISNHLYFYWYRQILGQKVEFLVSFYNNEISEKSEIFDDQFSVERPDGSNFTLKIRSTKLEDSAMYFCASRGGYNSPLHFGNGTRLTVT.